The 28 T cell receptor beta chains in this list originate from one sample, sequenced in a study of T cell responses to AZD1222 COVID-19 vaccine. Here immunoSEQ multiplex PCR was the method, and the copy in TCRdb shows in-frame clones only, minus some. The sample has roughly 200,000 clones, approximately 86% seen once; the top ten hold roughly 8%. Sequenced here: peripheral blood, sampled on day 0 of AZD1222 vaccination. These receptors all come from an adult in good health.

The rearrangement uses TRBV5-1 and TRBJ2-2; a possible D gene is TRBD1 (5 bases). Per the germline V gene, CDR1 is SGHRS and CDR2 is YFSETQ. The CDR3 has 15 residues. V gave up 0 bases and J gave up 4 bases, with 10 bases separating them. CDR3 sequence reads: CASSLELGATGELFF. In DNA, the CDR3 is TGCGCCAGCAGCTTGGAGTTAGGGGCCACCGGGGAGCTGTTTTTT.

The rearrangement joins TRBV12-3 or TRBV12-4 to TRBJ1-2; D is unresolved. The CDR3 has 12 residues. The ends were cut back, 4 bases at V and 10 bases at J, with 13 bases in the middle. The CDR3 loop is CASSWIGGVYTF. The DNA for the CDR3 is TGTGCCAGCAGTTGGATAGGAGGCGTCTACACCTTC.

V gene TRBV20-1 combines with J gene TRBJ2-5; 8 bases line up with TRBD1. V was clipped by 5 bases and J by 8 bases; unmatched bases: 4. The germline V gene encodes CDR1 DFQATT and CDR2 SNEGSKA (reference sequence). CDR3 length: 11 residues. CDR3 residues: CSALGQGTQYF. The CDR3 region has the DNA TGCAGTGCTTTAGGACAGGGAACCCAGTACTTC.

The genes are TRBV28 and TRBJ2-7; D is possibly TRBD1 (5 bases). V lost 6 bases, J lost 1 base, and 10 bases lay in between. This CDR3 contains 13 residues. Germline CDR1 is MDHEN and CDR2 is SYDVKM. In DNA form, the CDR3 reads TGTGCCAGCAGGTTGCAGGGATCCTACGAGCAGTACTTC. Its protein is CASRLQGSYEQYF.

This chain links TRBV6-5 with TRBJ2-7; D is uncertain. Trimming shortened V by 9 bases and J by 0 bases, and 15 bases separated the two germline ends. The CDR3 loop spans 14 amino acids. Germline V gene lookup returns CDR1 MNHEY and CDR2 SVGAGI. In nucleotides, the CDR3 is TGTGCCAGTCAGGACGGTCCCAGCTCCTACGAGCAGTACTTC. Translation: CASQDGPSSYEQYF.

The sample holds one count of this clone. V is TRBV5-1 and J is TRBJ2-7; 8 nucleotides agree with TRBD1. V lost 6 bases and J lost 2; bases outside the gene matches: 10. Per the germline V gene, CDR1 is SGHRS and CDR2 is YFSETQ. The CDR3 consists of 15 residues. CDR3 region: CASTGGQGLAYEQYF. The CDR3, as DNA: TGCGCCAGCACAGGGGGCCAGGGGTTAGCCTACGAGCAGTACTTC.

This clone occurred a few times. As DNA, the CDR3 is TGTGCCAGCTCACCACTTGGGGCGGGGCGGAACACTGAAGCTTTCTTT. It translates to CASSPLGAGRNTEAFF. The rearrangement links TRBV18 to TRBJ1-1, with D perhaps TRBD1 (5 bases). The CDR3 contains 16 residues. Germline assignment: CDR1 KGHSH and CDR2 LQKENI. V gave up 1 base and J gave up 1 base, with 13 bases separating them. The variable domain in full, completed from reference TRBV18 and TRBJ1-1, reads NAGVMQNPRHLVRRRGQEARLRCSPMKGHSHVYWYRQLPEEGLKFMVYLQKENIIDESGMPKERFSAEFPKEGPSILRIQQVVRGDSAAYFCASSPLGAGRNTEAFFGQGTRLTVV.

This chain connects TRBV11-3 to TRBJ2-5; D may match TRBD1 or TRBD2 (5 bases each). Germline V lookup: CDR1 SGHNT, CDR2 YENEEA. The CDR3 totals 16 residues. Trimming took off 5 bases at V and 2 bases at J, with 18 bases between the two ends. The CDR3 loop reads CASSAWDGKLQETQYF. The CDR3 DNA reads TGTGCCAGCAGCGCATGGGACGGGAAACTACAAGAGACCCAGTACTTC.

The gene calls are TRBV30 and TRBJ2-2; D gene ambiguous. The CDR3 spans 13 residues. From germline, CDR1 is GTSNPN and CDR2 SVGIG (reference sequence). V lost 0 bases and J lost 3, with 5 bases in between. CDR3 in amino acids: CAWSVSHTGELFF. The CDR3 DNA sequence: TGTGCCTGGAGTGTATCGCACACCGGGGAGCTGTTTTTT.

This rearrangement joins TRBV10-1 to TRBJ2-1, with a possible D match to TRBD2 (6 bases). The length of the CDR3 is 14 residues. Trimming stripped 5 bases from V and 7 bases from J, with 15 bases between. The germline V gene encodes CDR1 WNHNN and CDR2 SYGVQD (reference sequence). The CDR3 is CASSSGGSGNEQFF. The DNA for the CDR3 is TGCGCCAGCAGTTCTGGAGGGAGCGGGAATGAGCAGTTCTTC.

This clone was counted once. The rearrangement links TRBV27 to TRBJ2-3; 7 bases align to TRBD1. This CDR3 contains 14 residues. The germline V gene has CDR1 MNHEY and CDR2 SMNVEV (reference sequence). Unmatched junction bases numbered 6, after V lost 5 bases and J lost 4 bases. In DNA form, the CDR3 reads TGTGCCAGCAGTCCTGGGACAGCGGCAGATACGCAGTATTTT. Protein sequence: CASSPGTAADTQYF.

The chain couples TRBV5-4 to TRBJ2-7; TRBD1 aligns across 7 bases. Germline-derived CDR1 and CDR2 are SGHNT and YYREEE (reference sequence). This CDR3 has 14 residues. The junction had 6 bases not matched to a gene; V was cut back by 4 bases and J by 2 bases. The CDR3 DNA sequence: TGTGCCAGCAGCGGTGGACAGGACCCCTACGAGCAGTACTTC. Its protein product is CASSGGQDPYEQYF.

The rearrangement links TRBV6-2 or TRBV6-3 to TRBJ2-3; no clear D. V dropped 2 bases and J dropped 0 bases, with 9 bases sitting between them. This CDR3 comprises 15 residues. Germline CDR1 and CDR2: MNHEY and SVGEGT. CDR3 residues: CASSYGGSSTDTQYF. The CDR3, as DNA: TGTGCCAGCAGTTACGGCGGTTCTAGCACAGATACGCAGTATTTT.

V and J are TRBV11-2 and TRBJ1-3, with D unclear. The CDR3 is made up of 13 amino acids. Germline V gene lookup returns CDR1 SGHAT and CDR2 FQNNGV. The V end was cut by 5 bases, the J end by 4 bases, with 9 bases between. The CDR3 nucleotides read TGTGCCAGCAGCCCCCCAGCCGGAAACACCATATATTTT. Translation gives CASSPPAGNTIYF.

This rearrangement joins TRBV4-1 to TRBJ1-5; 8 bases fit TRBD1. Germline trimming cut 0 bases from V and 3 bases from J; bases unmatched to any gene: 16. The CDR3 extends over 20 amino acids. Germline CDR1 and CDR2: MGHRA and YSYEKL. The CDR3 bases are TGCGCCAGCAGCCAAGATTTCGGGACAGGCTACCCATACTACAATCAGCCCCAGCATTTT. Residues: CASSQDFGTGYPYYNQPQHF.

The chain joins TRBV28 to TRBJ2-5; D call uncertain. V shed 5 bases and J shed 1 base, with 17 bases lying between them. Germline-derived CDR1 and CDR2 are MDHEN and SYDVKM. The CDR3 is 16 residues long. The CDR3 DNA reads as TGTGCCAGCAGTGACCTCGGCCAGAGGACCCAAGAGACCCAGTACTTC. The encoded protein is CASSDLGQRTQETQYF.

This chain's CDR3 is CASSLNGQSYEQYF. Written as DNA, the CDR3 is TGTGCCAGCAGCTTAAACGGACAGTCTTACGAGCAGTACTTC. The rearrangement links TRBV13 to TRBJ2-7; D may be TRBD1 (6 bases). Germline lookup yields CDR1 PRHDT and CDR2 FYEKMQ (reference sequence). The CDR3 is 14 amino acids. V gave up 2 bases and J gave up 4 bases, with 12 bases separating them.

This clone came up a few times. The J gene is TRBJ1-2, the V gene TRBV6-6; a possible D gene is TRBD1 (6 bases). The length of the CDR3 is 15 residues. The V and J ends lost 2 bases and 6 bases respectively, with 16 bases between them. Germline-derived CDR1 and CDR2 are MNHNY and SVGAGI (reference sequence). The CDR3 protein is CASSYGGAREHGYTF. The CDR3 DNA reads TGTGCCAGCAGTTACGGGGGGGCGAGAGAGCATGGCTACACCTTC.

The chain joins TRBV9 to TRBJ2-7; D may correspond to TRBD1 or TRBD2 (5 bases each). The germline gives CDR1 SGDLS, CDR2 YYNGEE. This CDR3 comprises 14 residues. Trimming stripped 0 bases from V and 6 bases from J, with 13 bases between. Here the CDR3 reads CASSVGDEGLEQYF. As DNA, the CDR3 is TGTGCCAGCAGCGTAGGGGACGAGGGGCTCGAGCAGTACTTC.

This chain joins TRBV5-4 and TRBJ2-3, with 11 bases fitting TRBD2. Germline V gene lookup returns CDR1 SGHNT and CDR2 YYREEE (reference sequence). The CDR3 is made up of 16 amino acids. V was pared by 4 bases and J by 2 bases, with 6 bases of the junction left unmatched. The CDR3 DNA reads TGTGCCAGCAGCGCCCCGGGACTAGCGGTCACAGATACGCAGTATTTT. It specifies CASSAPGLAVTDTQYF.

The chain recombines TRBV25-1 with TRBJ2-1; 9 bases are shared with TRBD1. CDR1 MGHDK and CDR2 SYGVNS come from the germline V gene. The CDR3 sequence is 17 residues long. Trimming took 4 bases from V and 5 from J; bases not matched to a gene: 12. The chain's CDR3 is CASSGPSGTGKHNEQFF. The CDR3 DNA reads as TGTGCCAGCAGTGGACCCTCCGGGACAGGGAAACACAATGAGCAGTTCTTC.

DNA for the CDR3: TGTGCCAGTAGTATATGGGCAACAGGGAGGGAGACCCAGTACTTC. Its protein product is CASSIWATGRETQYF. This chain connects TRBV19 to TRBJ2-5; D might be TRBD1 or TRBD2, each matching 6 bases. Trimming left V 2 bases short and J 5 bases short, with 15 bases between. CDR3 size: 15 residues. Per the germline V gene, CDR1 is LNHDA and CDR2 is SQIVND (reference sequence). The complete variable domain, with remaining parts taken from reference TRBV19 and TRBJ2-5, reads DGGITQSPKYLFRKEGQNVTLSCEQNLNHDAMYWYRQDPGQGLRLIYYSQIVNDFQKGDIAEGYSVSREKKESFPLTVTSAQKNPTAFYLCASSIWATGRETQYFGPGTRLLVL.

The V call is TRBV11-1, the J call TRBJ2-1, with D perhaps matching TRBD2 (6 bases). From germline, CDR1 is SGHAT and CDR2 FQDESV (reference sequence). V was shortened by 4 bases and J by 7 bases, with 17 bases between the two germline ends. The CDR3 is made up of 15 amino acids. This CDR3 reads CASSSGTGTGNEQFF. In DNA form, the CDR3 reads TGTGCCAGCAGCTCCGGAACCGGGACTGGAAATGAGCAGTTCTTC.

The CDR3 DNA follows: TGCGCCAGCAGCTGGGGACTAGCAGACAACACCGGGGAGCTGTTTTTT. As protein: CASSWGLADNTGELFF. The chain joins TRBV5-1 to TRBJ2-2, with 9 nucleotides matching TRBD2. The CDR3 sequence is 16 residues long. The J segment lost 2 bases and the V segment lost 3 bases, leaving 5 bases of the junction unmatched. Germline values: CDR1 SGHRS, CDR2 YFSETQ.

The CDR3 sequence: CASTAGGPTDTQYF. CDR3 DNA sequence: TGTGCCAGCACCGCGGGGGGGCCCACAGATACGCAGTATTTT. This chain uses TRBV28 with TRBJ2-3; 9 nucleotides agree with TRBD2. The CDR3 runs to 14 residues. The V segment lost 7 bases and the J segment 2 bases; nucleotides outside the gene matches: 4. CDR1 MDHEN and CDR2 SYDVKM come from the germline V gene.

In nucleotides, the CDR3 is TGTGCCAGCAGCCGAGACAGGGTGGGCTATGGCTACACCTTC. It translates to CASSRDRVGYGYTF. The V call is TRBV7-8, the J call TRBJ1-2; 7 bases are a match to TRBD1. Germline V lookup: CDR1 SGHVS, CDR2 FQNEAQ. This CDR3 region has 14 residues. With 5 bases clipped from V and 4 bases from J, the junction kept 7 bases outside the gene matches.

The V call is TRBV20-1, the J call TRBJ1-2; D is undetermined. CDR1 DFQATT and CDR2 SNEGSKA come from the germline V gene (reference sequence). There are 11 residues in the CDR3. V was pared by 3 bases and J by 4 bases, with 6 bases between. CDR3 DNA sequence: TGCAGTGCTAGCCGCAGCTATGGCTACACCTTC. Residues: CSASRSYGYTF.

V is TRBV6-5 and J is TRBJ1-1; perhaps TRBD1 as D (6 bases). This CDR3 has 15 amino acids. From germline, CDR1 is MNHEY and CDR2 SVGAGI. V shed 6 bases and J shed 5 bases, with 19 bases lying between them. CDR3 residues: CASRLYKGGRTEAFF. The CDR3, as DNA: TGTGCCAGCAGACTATATAAAGGGGGTCGTACTGAAGCTTTCTTT.